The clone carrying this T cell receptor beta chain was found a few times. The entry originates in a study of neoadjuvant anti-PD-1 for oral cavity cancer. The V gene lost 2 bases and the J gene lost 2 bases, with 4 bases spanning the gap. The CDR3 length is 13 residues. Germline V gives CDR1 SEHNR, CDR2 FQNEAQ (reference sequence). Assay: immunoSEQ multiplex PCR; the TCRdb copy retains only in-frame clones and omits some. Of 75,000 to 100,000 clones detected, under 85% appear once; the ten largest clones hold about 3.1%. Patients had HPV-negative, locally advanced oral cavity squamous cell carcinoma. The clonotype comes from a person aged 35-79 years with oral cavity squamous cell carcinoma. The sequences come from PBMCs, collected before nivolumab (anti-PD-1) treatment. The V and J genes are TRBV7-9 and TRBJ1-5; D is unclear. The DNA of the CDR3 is TGTGCCAGCAGCTTATCCGGCAATCAGCCCCAGCATTTT. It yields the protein CASSLSGNQPQHF.